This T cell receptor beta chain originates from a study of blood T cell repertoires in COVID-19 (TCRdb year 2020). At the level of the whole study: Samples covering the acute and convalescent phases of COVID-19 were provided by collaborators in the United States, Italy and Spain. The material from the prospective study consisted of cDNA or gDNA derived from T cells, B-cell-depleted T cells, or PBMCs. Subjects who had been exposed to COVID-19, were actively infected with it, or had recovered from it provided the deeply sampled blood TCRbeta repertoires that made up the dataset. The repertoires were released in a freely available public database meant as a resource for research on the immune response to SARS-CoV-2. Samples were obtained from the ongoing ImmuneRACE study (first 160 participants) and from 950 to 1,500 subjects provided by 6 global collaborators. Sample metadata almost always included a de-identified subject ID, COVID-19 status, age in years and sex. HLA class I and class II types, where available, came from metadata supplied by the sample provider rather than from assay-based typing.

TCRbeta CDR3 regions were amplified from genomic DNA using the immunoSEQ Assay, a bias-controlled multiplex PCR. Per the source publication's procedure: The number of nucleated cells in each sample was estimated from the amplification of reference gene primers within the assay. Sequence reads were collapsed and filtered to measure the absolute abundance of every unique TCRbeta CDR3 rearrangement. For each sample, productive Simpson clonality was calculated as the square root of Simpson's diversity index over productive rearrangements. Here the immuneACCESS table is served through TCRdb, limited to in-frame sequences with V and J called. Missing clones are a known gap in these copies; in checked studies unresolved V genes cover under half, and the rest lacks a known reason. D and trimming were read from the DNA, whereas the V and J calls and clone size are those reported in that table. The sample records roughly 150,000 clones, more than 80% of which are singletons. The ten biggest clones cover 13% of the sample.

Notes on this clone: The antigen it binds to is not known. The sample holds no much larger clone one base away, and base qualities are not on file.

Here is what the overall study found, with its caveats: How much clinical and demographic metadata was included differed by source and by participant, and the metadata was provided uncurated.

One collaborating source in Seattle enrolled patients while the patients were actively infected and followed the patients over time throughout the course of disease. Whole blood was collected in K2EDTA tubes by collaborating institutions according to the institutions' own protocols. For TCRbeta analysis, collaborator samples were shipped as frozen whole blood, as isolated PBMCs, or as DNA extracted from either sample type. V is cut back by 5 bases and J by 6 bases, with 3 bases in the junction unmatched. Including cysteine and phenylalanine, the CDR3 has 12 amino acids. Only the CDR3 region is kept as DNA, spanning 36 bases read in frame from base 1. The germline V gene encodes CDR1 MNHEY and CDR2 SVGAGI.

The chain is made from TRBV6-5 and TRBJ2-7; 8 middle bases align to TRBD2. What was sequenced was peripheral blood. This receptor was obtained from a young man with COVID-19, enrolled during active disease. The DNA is TGTGCCAGCAGTAGGACTAGCTCCGAGCAGTACTTC. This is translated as CASSRTSSEQYF.